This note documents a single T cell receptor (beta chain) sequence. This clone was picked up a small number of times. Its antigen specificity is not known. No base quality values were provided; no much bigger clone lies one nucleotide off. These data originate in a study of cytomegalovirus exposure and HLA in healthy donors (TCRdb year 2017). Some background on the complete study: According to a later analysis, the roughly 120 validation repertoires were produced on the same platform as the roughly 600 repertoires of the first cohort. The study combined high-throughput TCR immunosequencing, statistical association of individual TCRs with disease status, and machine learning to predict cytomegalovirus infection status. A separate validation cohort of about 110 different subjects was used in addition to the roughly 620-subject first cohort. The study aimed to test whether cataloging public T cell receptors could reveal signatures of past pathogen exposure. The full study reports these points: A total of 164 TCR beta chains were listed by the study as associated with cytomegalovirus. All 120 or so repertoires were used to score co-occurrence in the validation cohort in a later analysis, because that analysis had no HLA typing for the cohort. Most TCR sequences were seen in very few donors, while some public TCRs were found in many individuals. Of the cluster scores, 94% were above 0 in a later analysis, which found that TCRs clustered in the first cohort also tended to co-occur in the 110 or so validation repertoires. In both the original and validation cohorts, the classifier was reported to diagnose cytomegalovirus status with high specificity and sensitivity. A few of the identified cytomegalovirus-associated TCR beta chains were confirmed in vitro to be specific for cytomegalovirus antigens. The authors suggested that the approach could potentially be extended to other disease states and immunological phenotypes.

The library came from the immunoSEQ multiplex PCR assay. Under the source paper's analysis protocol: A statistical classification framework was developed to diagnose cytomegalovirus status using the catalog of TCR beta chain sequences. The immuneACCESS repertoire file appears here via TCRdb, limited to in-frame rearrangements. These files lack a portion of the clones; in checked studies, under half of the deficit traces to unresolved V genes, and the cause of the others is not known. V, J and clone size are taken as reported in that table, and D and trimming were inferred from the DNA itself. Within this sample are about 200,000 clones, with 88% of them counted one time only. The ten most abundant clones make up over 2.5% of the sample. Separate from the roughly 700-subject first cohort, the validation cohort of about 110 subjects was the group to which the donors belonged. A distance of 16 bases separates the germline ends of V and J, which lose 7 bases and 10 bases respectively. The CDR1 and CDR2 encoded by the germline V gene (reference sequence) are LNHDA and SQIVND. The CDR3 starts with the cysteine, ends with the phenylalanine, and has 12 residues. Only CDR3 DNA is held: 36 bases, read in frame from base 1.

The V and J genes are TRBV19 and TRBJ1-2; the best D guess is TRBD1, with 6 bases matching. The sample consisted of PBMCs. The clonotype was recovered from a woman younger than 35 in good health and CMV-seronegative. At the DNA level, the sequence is TGTGCCAGTACGTTTTCGACAGGCTCCTACACCTTC. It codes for CASTFSTGSYTF.